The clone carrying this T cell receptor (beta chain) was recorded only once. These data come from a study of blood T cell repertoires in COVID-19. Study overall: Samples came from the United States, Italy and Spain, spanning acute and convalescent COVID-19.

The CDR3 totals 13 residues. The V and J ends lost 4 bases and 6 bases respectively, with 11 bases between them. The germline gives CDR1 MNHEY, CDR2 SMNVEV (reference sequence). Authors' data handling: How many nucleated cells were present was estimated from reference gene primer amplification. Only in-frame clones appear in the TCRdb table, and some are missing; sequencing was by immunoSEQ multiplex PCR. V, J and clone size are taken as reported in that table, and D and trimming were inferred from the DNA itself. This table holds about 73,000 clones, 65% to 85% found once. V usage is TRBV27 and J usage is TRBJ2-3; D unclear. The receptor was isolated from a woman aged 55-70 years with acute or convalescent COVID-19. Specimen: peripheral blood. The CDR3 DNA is TGTGCCAGCAGTTCAGGTATTTGGGATACGCAGTATTTT. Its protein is CASSSGIWDTQYF.